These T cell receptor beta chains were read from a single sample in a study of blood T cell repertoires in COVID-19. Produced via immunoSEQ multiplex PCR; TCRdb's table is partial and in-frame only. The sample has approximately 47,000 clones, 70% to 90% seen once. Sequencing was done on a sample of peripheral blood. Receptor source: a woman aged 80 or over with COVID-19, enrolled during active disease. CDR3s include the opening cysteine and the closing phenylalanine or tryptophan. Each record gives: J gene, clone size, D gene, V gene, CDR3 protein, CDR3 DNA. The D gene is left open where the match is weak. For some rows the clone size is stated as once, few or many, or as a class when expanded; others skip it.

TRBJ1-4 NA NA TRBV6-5 CASSYRSPNEKLFF TGTGCCAGCAGTTATCGGTCCCCTAATGAAAAACTGTTTTTT
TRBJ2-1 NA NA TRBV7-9 CASSPMGSFYNEQFF TGTGCCAGCAGCCCGATGGGGAGTTTCTACAATGAGCAGTTCTTC
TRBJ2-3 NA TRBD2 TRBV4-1 CASSQDGLAGGRGTDTQYF TGCGCCAGCAGCCAAGATGGACTAGCGGGGGGGCGCGGCACAGATACGCAGTATTTT
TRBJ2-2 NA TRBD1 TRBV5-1 CASSWGQGNNGELFF TGCGCCAGCAGTTGGGGACAGGGGAATAACGGGGAGCTGTTTTTT
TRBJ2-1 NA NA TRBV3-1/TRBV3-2 CASRTQDRNEQFF TGTGCCAGCAGAACACAGGACAGAAATGAGCAGTTCTTC
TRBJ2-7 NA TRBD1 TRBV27 CASKYTGGPSWIYEQYF TGTGCCAGCAAATACACAGGGGGCCCAAGTTGGATCTACGAGCAGTACTTC
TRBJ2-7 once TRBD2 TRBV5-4 CASSADPSGRSYEQYF TGTGCCAGCAGCGCCGACCCTAGCGGGAGATCCTACGAGCAGTACTTC
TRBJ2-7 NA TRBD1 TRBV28 CASSLWGQGGYEQYF TGTGCCAGCAGTTTATGGGGACAGGGAGGCTACGAGCAGTACTTC
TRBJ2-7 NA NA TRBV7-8 CASSLSGPSSYEQYF TGTGCCAGCAGCTTAAGCGGGCCTTCGTCCTACGAGCAGTACTTC
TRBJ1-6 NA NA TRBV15 CATSSRNSPLHF TGTGCCACCAGCTCGAGGAATTCACCCCTCCACTTT
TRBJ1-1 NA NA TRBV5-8 CASSYQTGSMNTEAFF TGTGCCAGCAGCTACCAGACAGGTTCCATGAACACTGAAGCTTTCTTT
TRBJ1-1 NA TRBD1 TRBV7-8 CASSPPSTGGNTEAFF TGTGCCAGCAGCCCACCCTCGACAGGGGGGAACACTGAAGCTTTCTTT
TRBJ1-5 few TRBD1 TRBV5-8 CASSSRDRGHNQPQHF TGTGCCAGCAGCTCCCGGGACAGGGGGCATAATCAGCCCCAGCATTTT
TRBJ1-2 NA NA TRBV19 CASSDTNYGYTF TGTGCCAGTAGTGACACCAACTATGGCTACACCTTC
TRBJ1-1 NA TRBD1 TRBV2 CATRPTGVTTEAFF TGTGCCACCCGACCCACAGGGGTTACCACTGAAGCTTTCTTT
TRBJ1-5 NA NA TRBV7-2 CASSLDYTGNQPQHF TGTGCCAGCAGTCTGGACTATACGGGCAATCAGCCCCAGCATTTT
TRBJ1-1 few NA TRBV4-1 CASSQVLQGNYYTEAFF TGCGCCAGCAGCCAAGTTTTGCAGGGAAATTATTACACTGAAGCTTTCTTT
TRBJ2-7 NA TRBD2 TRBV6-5 CASSPSGLDFYEQYF TGTGCCAGCAGCCCGAGCGGACTAGATTTCTACGAGCAGTACTTC
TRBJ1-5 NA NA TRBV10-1 CASSQGGNQPQHF TGCGCCAGCAGCCAGGGCGGCAATCAGCCCCAGCATTTT
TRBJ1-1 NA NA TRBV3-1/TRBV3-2 CASSQAAEAFF TGTGCCAGCAGCCAAGCAGCTGAAGCTTTCTTT
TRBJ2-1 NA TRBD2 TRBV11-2 CASSSRLAGGTEQFF TGTGCCAGCAGCTCCCGACTAGCGGGAGGCACTGAGCAGTTCTTC
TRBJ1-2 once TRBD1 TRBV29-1 CSVGQVYGYTF TGCAGCGTGGGACAGGTCTATGGCTACACCTTC
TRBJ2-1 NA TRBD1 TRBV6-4 CASSLDRGLYNEQFF TGTGCCAGCAGCCTTGACAGGGGGCTCTACAATGAGCAGTTCTTC
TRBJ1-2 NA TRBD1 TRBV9 CASSDLTGTNYGYTF TGTGCCAGCAGCGACCTGACAGGGACAAACTATGGCTACACCTTC
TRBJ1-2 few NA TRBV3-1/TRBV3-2 CASSRGTQAAYYGYTF TGTGCCAGCAGCCGGGGAACACAGGCGGCGTACTATGGCTACACCTTC
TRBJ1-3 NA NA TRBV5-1 CASTAGDVGNTIYF TGCGCCAGCACCGCAGGGGATGTGGGAAACACCATATATTTT
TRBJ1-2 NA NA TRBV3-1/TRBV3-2 CASSQTAGANGYTF TGTGCCAGCAGCCAAACCGCGGGAGCGAATGGCTACACCTTC
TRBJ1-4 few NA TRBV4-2 CASSQADRTNEKLFF TGTGCCAGCAGCCAAGCAGATCGCACTAATGAAAAACTGTTTTTT
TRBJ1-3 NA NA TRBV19 CASTYWGVADSGNTIYF TGTGCCAGTACTTACTGGGGGGTCGCAGACTCTGGAAACACCATATATTTT
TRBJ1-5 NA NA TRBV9 CASSVAPDTRNQPQHF TGTGCCAGCAGCGTAGCCCCGGACACCCGTAATCAGCCCCAGCATTTT
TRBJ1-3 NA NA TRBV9 CASSVVAGPTGGNTIYF TGTGCCAGCAGCGTAGTGGCAGGCCCTACAGGTGGAAACACCATATATTTT
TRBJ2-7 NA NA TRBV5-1 CASSSQFPRDEQYF TGCGCCAGCAGCTCGCAGTTTCCCCGGGACGAGCAGTACTTC